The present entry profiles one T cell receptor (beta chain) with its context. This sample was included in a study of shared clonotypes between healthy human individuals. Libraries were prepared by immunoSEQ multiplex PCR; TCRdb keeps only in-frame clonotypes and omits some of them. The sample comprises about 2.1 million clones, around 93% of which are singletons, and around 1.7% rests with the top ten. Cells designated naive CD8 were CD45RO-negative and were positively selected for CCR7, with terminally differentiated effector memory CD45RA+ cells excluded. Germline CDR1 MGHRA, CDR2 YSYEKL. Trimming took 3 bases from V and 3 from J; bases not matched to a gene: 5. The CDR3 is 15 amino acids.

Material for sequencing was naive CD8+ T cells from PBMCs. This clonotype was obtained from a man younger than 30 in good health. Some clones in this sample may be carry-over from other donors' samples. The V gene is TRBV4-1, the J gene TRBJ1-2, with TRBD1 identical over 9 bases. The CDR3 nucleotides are TGCGCCAGCAGCCACAGACAGGGGGGAGACTATGGCTACACCTTC. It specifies CASSHRQGGDYGYTF.